These 15 T cell receptor beta chains originate from one sample sequenced in a study of cytomegalovirus exposure and HLA in healthy donors. Both 60 Vbeta primers and 13 Jbeta primers went into the PCR. Using immunoSEQ multiplex PCR, the repertoire was profiled, and TCRdb retains in-frame clones only, with some absent. The sample has some 190,000 clones, about 77% seen once. The specimen was PBMCs. All receptors derive from a female donor in good health and CMV-seronegative.

The rearrangement joins TRBV11-2 to TRBJ1-5, with D unclear. V dropped 10 bases and J dropped 2 bases, with 6 bases sitting between them. From germline, CDR1 is SGHAT and CDR2 FQNNGV. The CDR3 has 11 amino acids. The CDR3 DNA is TGTGCCAACTGTGGCAATCAGCCCCAGCATTTT. Residues: CANCGNQPQHF.

Only one count was recorded for this clone. The chain uses TRBV11-2 and TRBJ2-5; 7 nucleotides line up with TRBD1. Matching the DNA end better, TRBJ2-7 makes the J call doubtful. The germline CDR1 and CDR2 sequences are SGHAT and FQNNGV. This CDR3 region has 14 residues. CDR3 sequence (DNA): TGTGCCAGCAGCTTATCGAACAGGGGCTACGAGCAGTACTTC. Translated, it gives CASSLSNRGYEQYF.

This clone was found once. The chain joins TRBV2 to TRBJ1-5, with TRBD1 matching over 7 bases. Germline V gene lookup returns CDR1 SNHLY and CDR2 FYNNEI. Trimming at V came to 6 bases and at J to 7 bases, leaving 12 bases not matched to a gene. The CDR3 has 15 amino acids. The CDR3 DNA reads as TGTGCCAGCAGCCAGGACAGGCGGTCTTGGCAGCCCCAGCATTTT. Protein product: CASSQDRRSWQPQHF.

This chain links TRBV9 with TRBJ2-3; D may be TRBD1 (5 bases). The V gene's germline CDR1 is SGDLS and CDR2 YYNGEE. V lost 4 bases, J lost 2 bases, and 11 bases lay in between. This CDR3 has 14 residues. CDR3 sequence: CASSPRRVTDTQYF. CDR3 sequence (DNA): TGTGCCAGCAGCCCCCGCAGGGTCACAGATACGCAGTATTTT.

The V gene is TRBV6-1, the J gene TRBJ1-1; 8 bases line up with TRBD1. V was clipped by 8 bases and J by 8 bases; unmatched bases: 16. This CDR3 has 15 amino acids. The germline V gene has CDR1 MNHNS and CDR2 SASEGT. The CDR3 DNA is TGTGCCAGCGCGCCTCCGGACGGGACAGGTCTGGAAGCTTTCTTT. Amino acid sequence: CASAPPDGTGLEAFF.

This chain connects TRBV6-6 to TRBJ2-3; D not resolved. CDR1 and CDR2 from the germline V gene are MNHNY and SVGAGI (reference sequence). The CDR3 sequence is 12 residues long. Trimming took off 2 bases at V and 5 bases at J, with 5 bases between the two ends. CDR3 DNA sequence: TGTGCCAGCAGTTACGTCCGAGATACGCAGTATTTT. Residues: CASSYVRDTQYF.

The V call is TRBV29-1, the J call TRBJ2-1, with 7 nucleotides matching TRBD2. Germline loops: CDR1 SQVTM, CDR2 ANQGSEA. Germline trimming cut 7 bases from V and 2 bases from J; bases unmatched to any gene: 8. This CDR3 is built from 14 residues. CDR3 coding DNA: TGCAGCGCAGTGAGCGGGGTTACCTACAATGAGCAGTTCTTC. As protein: CSAVSGVTYNEQFF.

The rearrangement links TRBV5-1 to TRBJ1-1, with a tentative D call TRBD1 (5 bases). Germline V gene data show CDR1 as SGHRS and CDR2 as YFSETQ. V gave up 4 bases and J gave up 3 bases, with 13 bases separating them. The CDR3 runs to 14 residues. This CDR3 reads CASSLKGSDTEAFF. CDR3 nucleotides: TGCGCCAGCAGCCTAAAGGGGTCGGACACTGAAGCTTTCTTT.

The genes are TRBV5-6 and TRBJ2-2; TRBD2 matches 7 bases. This CDR3 contains 14 residues. The trim removed 4 bases at V and 5 bases at J, leaving 5 bases unmatched. Germline CDR1 and CDR2: SGHDT and YYEEEE. CDR3 DNA sequence: TGTGCCAGCAGCCGCGTCGGGGGGACCGGGGAGCTGTTTTTT. Protein product: CASSRVGGTGELFF.

V and J are TRBV4-1 and TRBJ1-2, with 9 positions matching TRBD1. Germline values: CDR1 MGHRA, CDR2 YSYEKL. CDR3 length: 15 residues. Losses at the gene ends were 1 base for V and 1 base for J; bases not matched to a gene: 1. The CDR3, as DNA: TGCGCCAGCAGCCAAGCGGGACAGGGTAACTATGGCTACACCTTC. Protein product: CASSQAGQGNYGYTF.

V gene TRBV5-6 combines with J gene TRBJ1-2; no definite D call. Trimming removed 2 bases from V and 7 bases from J, with 9 bases in between. Germline V gives CDR1 SGHDT, CDR2 YYEEEE. This CDR3 has 12 amino acids. The CDR3 DNA reads TGTGCCAGCAGCTTCTCACGGGTTGGCTACACCTTC. This sequence encodes CASSFSRVGYTF.

This chain connects TRBV7-3 to TRBJ2-2; 10 nucleotides match TRBD2. Losses at the gene ends were 3 bases for V and 8 bases for J; bases not matched to a gene: 9. CDR1 and CDR2 (germline): SGHTA, FQGTGA. The CDR3 extends over 16 amino acids. The CDR3 loop reads CASSFLGLAGGGELFF. CDR3 in DNA: TGTGCCAGCAGCTTTTTAGGGTTAGCGGGAGGAGGGGAGCTGTTTTTT.

The chain carries TRBV7-3 and TRBJ2-3, with TRBD1 matching 7 bases. Germline loops: CDR1 SGHTA, CDR2 FQGTGA. The CDR3 length is 15 residues. Trimming took 2 bases from V and 6 from J; bases not matched to a gene: 8. The DNA of the CDR3 is TGTGCCAGCAGCTTATCGCCGACAGGGCGGGATACGCAGTATTTT. As protein: CASSLSPTGRDTQYF.

The V gene is TRBV2, the J gene TRBJ2-1; 11 bases are shared with TRBD2. The length of the CDR3 is 14 residues. Per germline, CDR1 SNHLY and CDR2 FYNNEI. V shed 5 bases, J shed 4 bases, and the junction held 1 base outside the gene matches. The CDR3 is CASSTSGGYNEQFF. In DNA, the CDR3 is TGTGCCAGCAGTACTAGCGGGGGATACAATGAGCAGTTCTTC.

The sample holds a few counts of this clone. The chain carries TRBV6-6 and TRBJ1-2; D perhaps matches TRBD1 (6 bases). The CDR3 runs to 14 residues. Germline V gives CDR1 MNHNY, CDR2 SVGAGI (reference sequence). Trimming took off 0 bases at V and 3 bases at J, with 8 bases between the two ends. The CDR3 nucleotides are TGTGCCAGCAGTTACTCTAGGACAGACTATGGCTACACCTTC. It yields the protein CASSYSRTDYGYTF.